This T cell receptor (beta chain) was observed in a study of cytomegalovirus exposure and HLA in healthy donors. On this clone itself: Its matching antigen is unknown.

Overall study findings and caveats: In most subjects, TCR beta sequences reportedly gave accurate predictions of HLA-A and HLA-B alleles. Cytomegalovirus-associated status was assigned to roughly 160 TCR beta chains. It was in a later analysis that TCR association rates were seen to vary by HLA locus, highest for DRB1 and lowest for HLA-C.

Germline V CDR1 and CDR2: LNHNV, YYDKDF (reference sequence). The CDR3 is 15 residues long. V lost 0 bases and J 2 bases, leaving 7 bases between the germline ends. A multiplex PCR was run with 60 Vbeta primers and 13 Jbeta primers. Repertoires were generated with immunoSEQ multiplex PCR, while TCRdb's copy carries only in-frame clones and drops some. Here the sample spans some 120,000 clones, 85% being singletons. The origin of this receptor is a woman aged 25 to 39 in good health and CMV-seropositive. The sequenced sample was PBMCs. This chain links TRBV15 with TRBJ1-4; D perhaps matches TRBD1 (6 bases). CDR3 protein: CATSREGATNEKLFF. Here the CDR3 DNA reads TGTGCCACCAGCAGAGAGGGGGCCACTAATGAAAAACTGTTTTTT.